One sample yielded the 20 T cell receptor beta chains listed below, sequenced in a study of vaccination effects on CD4 cells after COVID-19. Their specific antigens are unknown. Method: immunoSEQ multiplex PCR; TCRdb's copy keeps in-frame clones and lacks some. Seen here are under 80,000 clones, about 70% observed once, and the top ten hold about 1.7%. ViraFEST expansion of antigen-specific CD4+ T cells with viral peptide pools preceded sequencing. The culture ran for 10 days before CD4+ T cells were isolated. Sequenced here: CD4+ T cells from PBMCs cultured with HCoV-229E spike peptides, sampled before COVID-19 vaccination. The source is a human donor who received a COVID-19 vaccine.

The chain links TRBV5-1 to TRBJ2-3; perhaps TRBD1 as D (5 bases). CDR1 and CDR2 from the germline V gene are SGHRS and YFSETQ. This CDR3 is 15 amino acids long. The V gene lost 1 base and the J gene lost 1 base, with 10 bases spanning the gap. The DNA for the CDR3 is TGCGCCAGCAGCTTGCAGGGTGAACGCACAGATACGCAGTATTTT. Its translation is CASSLQGERTDTQYF.

The V call is TRBV6-4, the J call TRBJ2-3, with TRBD1 matching 9 bases. The trim removed 5 bases at V and 7 bases at J, leaving 10 bases unmatched. The germline V gene encodes CDR1 MRHNA and CDR2 SNTAGT. The CDR3 length is 15 residues. The CDR3 DNA is TGTGCCAGCAGTCAGACAGGGGGGGATTTAAATACGCAGTATTTT. Protein sequence: CASSQTGGDLNTQYF.

This clone was seen only once. This chain joins TRBV10-3 and TRBJ2-3; TRBD2 agrees at 14 bases. Germline CDR1 ENHRY, CDR2 SYGVKD. Germline trimming cut 6 bases from V and 0 bases from J; bases unmatched to any gene: 5. The CDR3 length is 17 residues. The CDR3 nucleotides read TGTGCCATCAGCCCGGGACTAGCGGGGGCTAGCACAGATACGCAGTATTTT. Translated: CAISPGLAGASTDTQYF.

The genes are TRBV19 and TRBJ2-1; no clear D gene. The CDR3 extends over 14 amino acids. Trimming pared 5 bases from V and 4 bases from J, leaving 12 bases between. Germline V CDR1 and CDR2: LNHDA, SQIVND (reference sequence). For the CDR3, the DNA is TGTGCCAGTAGTCCCCTTCGGGTATACAATGAGCAGTTCTTC. It codes for CASSPLRVYNEQFF.

This chain connects TRBV2 to TRBJ1-5; D gene uncertain. The CDR3 runs to 16 residues. Trimming stripped 0 bases from V and 0 bases from J, with 9 bases between. Germline CDR1 reads SNHLY; CDR2 reads FYNNEI. CDR3 residues: CASSEAFLYSNQPQHF. CDR3 sequence (DNA): TGTGCCAGCAGTGAAGCTTTCCTTTATAGCAATCAGCCCCAGCATTTT.

The chain recombines TRBV7-2 with TRBJ2-3, with D possibly being TRBD2 (5 bases). The V gene lost 5 bases and the J gene lost 4 bases, with 13 bases spanning the gap. The CDR3 consists of 14 residues. From germline, CDR1 is SGHTA and CDR2 FQGNSA. CDR3 in amino acids: CASSKNRGPDTQYF. The CDR3 DNA sequence: TGTGCCAGCAGCAAAAACCGGGGTCCAGATACGCAGTATTTT. The complete variable domain, with remaining parts taken from reference TRBV7-2 and TRBJ2-3, reads GAGVSQSPSNKVTEKGKDVELRCDPISGHTALYWYRQSLGQGLEFLIYFQGNSAPDKSGLPSDRFSAERTGGSVSTLTIQRTQQEDSAVYLCASSKNRGPDTQYFGPGTRLTVL.

This rearrangement joins TRBV5-1 to TRBJ1-4, with a tentative D call TRBD1 (6 bases). The V and J ends lost 4 bases and 5 bases respectively, with 15 bases between them. The germline V gene has CDR1 SGHRS and CDR2 YFSETQ. This CDR3 has 15 amino acids. The CDR3 is CASSGTGTLNEKLFF. CDR3 coding DNA: TGCGCCAGCAGCGGGACCGGGACATTAAATGAAAAACTGTTTTTT.

The V and J genes are TRBV6-5 and TRBJ2-7; no reliable D call. The V end lost 9 bases, the J end lost 0 bases, and 9 bases lay between the germline ends. The germline gives CDR1 MNHEY, CDR2 SVGAGI. The CDR3 spans 12 residues. CDR3 protein: CASAQSSYEQYV. As DNA, the CDR3 is TGTGCCAGTGCACAGAGCTCCTACGAGCAGTACGTC.

This clone has more than one count but fewer than ten. The V call is TRBV28, the J call TRBJ2-4; weak D call: TRBD2 (5 bases). Germline CDR1 reads MDHEN; CDR2 reads SYDVKM. Trimming removed 2 bases at V and 0 bases at J, with 11 bases between. The CDR3 is 16 residues long. CDR3 loop: CASSLSGLLAKNIQYF. CDR3 sequence (DNA): TGTGCCAGCAGTTTAAGCGGCCTTCTAGCCAAAAACATTCAGTACTTC.

The count of this clone is one. This rearrangement joins TRBV29-1 to TRBJ1-1; TRBD1 matches at 9 bases. CDR3 length equals 13 residues. V lost 7 bases to trimming and J lost 5 bases; unmatched junction nucleotides: 8. Germline CDR1 and CDR2: SQVTM and ANQGSEA. The CDR3 DNA is TGCAGCGCCGCAGGACAGGGGAGGACTGAAGCTTTCTTT. Protein sequence: CSAAGQGRTEAFF. Filled out from reference TRBV29-1 and TRBJ1-1, the complete variable domain reads SAVISQKPSRDICQRGTSLTIQCQVDSQVTMMFWYRQQPGQSLTLIATANQGSEATYESGFVIDKFPISRPNLTFSTLTVSNMSPEDSSIYLCSAAGQGRTEAFFGQGTRLTVV.

This clone was seen more than once but under ten times. The rearrangement links TRBV24-1 to TRBJ2-1, with 13 bases lining up with TRBD2. Per germline, CDR1 KGHDR and CDR2 SFDVKD. Losses at the gene ends were 12 bases for V and 0 bases for J; bases not matched to a gene: 10. This CDR3 contains 17 residues. CDR3 coding DNA: TGTGCCTCGCCGGGACTAGCGGGGTACTTCTCCTACAATGAGCAGTTCTTC. Protein product: CASPGLAGYFSYNEQFF.

The gene calls are TRBV18 and TRBJ1-1, with TRBD1 as a possible D gene (6 bases). V was pared by 4 bases and J by 0 bases, with 9 bases between. This CDR3 has 14 residues. CDR1 and CDR2 (germline): KGHSH, LQKENI. The CDR3 DNA reads as TGTGCCAGCTCACAGGACAGCCTGAACACTGAAGCTTTCTTT. Its translation: CASSQDSLNTEAFF.

This chain connects TRBV18 to TRBJ2-5, with D perhaps TRBD2 (6 bases). The V end was cut by 1 base, the J end by 5 bases, with 8 bases between. From germline, CDR1 is KGHSH and CDR2 LQKENI. The length of the CDR3 is 13 residues. The CDR3 sequence: CASSPQGRETQYF. For the CDR3, the DNA is TGTGCCAGCTCACCACAGGGGAGGGAGACCCAGTACTTC.

The gene calls are TRBV6-2 or TRBV6-3 and TRBJ2-6; 7 bases fit TRBD2. CDR1 and CDR2 from the germline V gene are MNHEY and SVGEGT. Trimming took 6 bases from V and 3 from J; bases not matched to a gene: 2. This CDR3 is built from 14 residues. CDR3 sequence: CASSRGVGANVLTF. DNA for the CDR3: TGTGCCAGCAGCCGGGGGGTTGGGGCCAACGTCCTGACTTTC.

This chain uses TRBV5-5 with TRBJ2-1, with D perhaps matching TRBD2 (6 bases). CDR1 SGHKS and CDR2 YYEKEE come from the germline V gene (reference sequence). The CDR3 contains 15 residues. Trimming took 4 bases from V and 0 from J, leaving 11 bases between them. CDR3 residues: CASSPEGISYNEQFF. CDR3 nucleotide sequence: TGTGCCAGCAGCCCGGAGGGGATCTCCTACAATGAGCAGTTCTTC. Variable domain in full (rest from reference TRBV5-5 and TRBJ2-1): DAGVTQSPTHLIKTRGQQVTLRCSPISGHKSVSWYQQVLGQGPQFIFQYYEKEERGRGNFPDRFSARQFPNYSSELNVNALLLGDSALYLCASSPEGISYNEQFFGPGTRLTVL.

This clone was counted a few times. This rearrangement joins TRBV10-3 to TRBJ1-6, with TRBD1 matching 9 bases. Germline CDR1 is ENHRY and CDR2 is SYGVKD. The CDR3 length is 16 residues. Trimming took 7 bases from V and 13 from J; bases not matched to a gene: 17. The CDR3 bases are TGTGCCATCAATATAACAGGGACAGGGACAATGCTCCCCCTCCACTTT. It yields the protein CAINITGTGTMLPLHF.

In nucleotides, the CDR3 is TGTGCCAGCAGCCGACGGGGGATTTCCTACGAGCAGTACGTC. It codes for CASSRRGISYEQYV. The J gene is TRBJ2-7, the V gene TRBV2; TRBD2 is a possible D gene (6 bases). Germline lookup yields CDR1 SNHLY and CDR2 FYNNEI. This CDR3 has 14 residues. Trimming cost V 6 bases and J 1 base, with 13 bases left between them.

This chain connects TRBV7-9 to TRBJ1-3, with D unclear. Germline V gene lookup returns CDR1 SEHNR and CDR2 FQNEAQ (reference sequence). Trimming took 3 bases from V and 1 from J, leaving 7 bases between them. This CDR3 has 14 residues. The CDR3 DNA reads TGTGCCAGCAGCTTGCTAGGGTCTGGAAACACCATATATTTT. Residues: CASSLLGSGNTIYF.

The sample holds a few counts of this clone. Written as DNA, the CDR3 is TGTGCCAGCAGCCTAGACAGAAATCAGCCCCAGCATTTT. Protein product: CASSLDRNQPQHF. The chain combines TRBV3-1 (or the pseudogene TRBV3-2) with TRBJ1-5; TRBD1 is a possible D gene (5 bases). Per the germline V gene, CDR1 is LGHDT and CDR2 is YNNKEL (reference sequence). This CDR3 has 13 amino acids. Between the trimmed V and J ends, which lost 4 bases and 4 bases, there was a span of 8 bases.

The V and J genes are TRBV18 and TRBJ2-3, with 8 bases that match TRBD2. V trimming: 1 base; J trimming: 2 bases; junction bases outside the gene matches: 2. Germline V CDR1 and CDR2: KGHSH, LQKENI. The CDR3 has 15 residues. This CDR3 is CASSPRRGDTDTQYF. The CDR3 DNA reads TGTGCCAGCTCACCACGGCGGGGGGACACAGATACGCAGTATTTT.